This T cell receptor beta chain was retrieved from a study of cytomegalovirus exposure and HLA in healthy donors. Assay: immunoSEQ multiplex PCR; the TCRdb copy retains only in-frame clones and omits some. The table shows 75,000 to 95,000 clones, with 95% to 98% occurring only once. With respect to this clone: The antigen is not known.

Findings and limits, study-wide: Confirmation was obtained in vitro that a few CMV-associated chains are specific for CMV antigens. Rare TCR sequences predominated, though certain public TCRs were found in many donors.

Trimming shortened V by 7 bases and J by 5 bases, and 14 bases separated the two germline ends. CDR1 MNHEY and CDR2 SVGAGI come from the germline V gene. This CDR3 comprises 13 residues. Specimen: PBMCs. The receptor comes from a man between 18 and 35 years old in good health and CMV-seronegative. The chain is built from TRBV6-5 and TRBJ2-5; the D gene is possibly TRBD2 (5 bases). The chain's CDR3 is CASKGLARETQYF. DNA for the CDR3: TGTGCCAGCAAAGGACTGGCAAGGGAGACCCAGTACTTC.